A single sample gave rise to the 27 T cell receptor beta chains below, sequenced in a study of blood T cells in healthy people across ages. Sample-barcoded 5' priming and a J-beta primer mix drove a second PCR of roughly 6 to 12 cycles. MiXCR was run by TCRdb on the 5' RACE reads, yielding one entry per CDR3 protein. Among about 590,000 distinct CDR3 sequences listed, less than 35% were seen once. Specimen: blood. These receptors all come from a woman aged 80 or over in good health.

This clonotype occurred a few times. The gene calls are TRBV18 and TRBJ1-4; TRBD1 agrees at 7 bases. V was clipped by 3 bases and J by 5 bases; unmatched bases: 3. Per germline, CDR1 KGHSH and CDR2 LQKENI. The CDR3 is 14 amino acids. The CDR3 sequence is CASSPSTGNEKLFF. The CDR3 nucleotides read TGTGCCAGCTCACCGTCGACAGGGAATGAAAAACTGTTTTTT.

This chain's CDR3 is CASKAGQGFRQPQHF. In DNA, the CDR3 is TGTGCCAGTAAGGCGGGACAGGGCTTTCGACAGCCCCAGCATTTT. The chain recombines TRBV19 with TRBJ1-5, with 9 bases that match TRBD1. This CDR3 has 15 residues. With V trimmed by 7 bases and J by 7 bases, 11 bases remained unmatched. Germline V gene lookup returns CDR1 LNHDA and CDR2 SQIVND (reference sequence). Variable domain in full (rest from reference TRBV19 and TRBJ1-5): DGGITQSPKYLFRKEGQNVTLSCEQNLNHDAMYWYRQDPGQGLRLIYYSQIVNDFQKGDIAEGYSVSREKKESFPLTVTSAQKNPTAFYLCASKAGQGFRQPQHFGDGTRLSIL.

The gene calls are TRBV30 and TRBJ1-1, with 12 bases fitting TRBD1. From germline, CDR1 is GTSNPN and CDR2 SVGIG (reference sequence). The CDR3 loop spans 14 amino acids. J was trimmed by 11 bases and V by 0 bases; bases with no gene match: 7. CDR3 DNA: TGTGCCTGGAGTGTAGGGACAGGGGGCGCGTGGGCTTTCTTT. Translated: CAWSVGTGGAWAFF.

Many counts were recorded for this clonotype. This sequence joins TRBV15 and TRBJ1-1, with 7 bases lining up with TRBD1. Germline V gene data show CDR1 as LNHNV and CDR2 as YYDKDF (reference sequence). The V gene end was trimmed by 4 bases and the J gene end by 3 bases; junction bases not matched to a gene: 8. The CDR3 spans 15 residues. CDR3 sequence reads: CATSTRQGAYTEAFF. The CDR3 region has the DNA TGTGCCACCAGCACTCGACAGGGAGCTTACACTGAAGCTTTCTTT.

The chain is built from TRBV28 and TRBJ2-5, with 7 bases aligning to TRBD2. Germline CDR1 MDHEN, CDR2 SYDVKM. The CDR3 is made up of 15 amino acids. The ends lost 2 bases at V and 2 bases at J; junction bases unmatched: 5. The CDR3 bases are TGTGCCAGCAGTTTACTAGCGGTTACGCAAGAGACCCAGTACTTC. Translation gives CASSLLAVTQETQYF.

DNA for the CDR3: TGTGCCAGCAGCTTAAATTGGGGCGACAGCTACGATGGCTACACCTTC. It specifies CASSLNWGDSYDGYTF. This chain links TRBV7-3 with TRBJ1-2; D might be TRBD1 (5 bases). V lost 1 base and J 6 bases, leaving 18 bases between the germline ends. CDR1 SGHTA and CDR2 FQGTGA come from the germline V gene. This CDR3 has 16 residues.

This clonotype was observed at least ten times. V is TRBV5-1 and J is TRBJ1-1; D is perhaps TRBD1 (6 bases). The germline V gene encodes CDR1 SGHRS and CDR2 YFSETQ. The CDR3 is 14 residues long. V shed 4 bases and J shed 5 bases, with 15 bases lying between them. This CDR3 reads CASSVNTGSTEAFF. CDR3 nucleotides: TGCGCCAGCAGCGTAAATACAGGGAGTACTGAAGCTTTCTTT.

The V call is TRBV7-2, the J call TRBJ1-6; D unclear. Germline CDR1 is SGHTA and CDR2 is FQGNSA. With 4 bases removed from V and 4 bases from J, the gap between germline ends came to 8 bases. This CDR3 comprises 14 residues. The CDR3 here is CASSSSLYNSPLHF. The CDR3 DNA sequence: TGTGCCAGCAGCTCAAGTCTTTATAATTCACCCCTCCACTTT.

This clonotype was found many times. The chain employs TRBV28 and TRBJ2-3, with D hard to call. The CDR3 sequence is 12 residues long. The V gene lost 3 bases and the J gene lost 5 bases, with 6 bases spanning the gap. Germline CDR1 MDHEN, CDR2 SYDVKM. The CDR3 reads CASSLPVDTQYF. The CDR3 coding sequence is TGTGCCAGCAGTTTGCCGGTAGATACGCAGTATTTT.

This clonotype has ten or more counts. The rearrangement uses TRBV5-5 and TRBJ1-5, with a weak D call TRBD1 (6 bases). The V and J ends lost 1 base and 6 bases respectively, with 14 bases between them. CDR1 is SGHKS, CDR2 YYEKEE, per germline (reference sequence). The CDR3 spans 15 residues. CDR3 sequence: CASSLSQGIIQPQHF. For the CDR3, the DNA is TGTGCCAGCAGCTTGTCGCAGGGGATAATTCAGCCCCAGCATTTT.

This clonotype was seen more than once but under ten times. The V gene is TRBV6-2 or TRBV6-3, the J gene TRBJ2-4, with D possibly matching TRBD2 (5 bases). Germline V gives CDR1 MNHEY, CDR2 SVGEGT. Trimming left V 6 bases short and J 13 bases short, with 25 bases between. This CDR3 contains 15 residues. CDR3 protein: CASRPTRGRLLEQYF. The CDR3 DNA sequence: TGTGCCAGCAGACCCACGCGAGGGCGTTTGTTGGAGCAGTACTTC.

This clonotype was picked up many times. This rearrangement joins TRBV18 to TRBJ2-7; tentative D call: TRBD1 (6 bases). Looked up from germline, CDR1 is KGHSH and CDR2 is LQKENI. Trimming stripped 2 bases from V and 5 bases from J, with 16 bases between. The CDR3 has 15 amino acids. The CDR3 DNA reads TGTGCCAGCTCACCAACACAGGGATCGGGTCACGAGCAGTACTTC. Translation gives CASSPTQGSGHEQYF.

Note on this clonotype: This may stem from a read error, because a much larger clone lies one nucleotide away. This chain uses TRBV6-1 with TRBJ2-5, with a possible D match to TRBD2 (6 bases). CDR3 length: 14 amino acids. The V gene's germline CDR1 is MNHNS and CDR2 SASEGT. The V gene lost 5 bases and the J gene lost 11 bases, with 21 bases spanning the gap. The CDR3 DNA reads TGTGCCAGCAGTCCCACAAGGGCGGGGAATGAGCAGTACTTC. Encoded protein: CASSPTRAGNEQYF.

In its sample, this clonotype was seen many times. This chain uses TRBV2 with TRBJ2-7; D is perhaps TRBD1 (5 bases). Trimming shortened V by 6 bases and J by 3 bases, and 12 bases separated the two germline ends. Germline loops: CDR1 SNHLY, CDR2 FYNNEI. This CDR3 is 13 amino acids long. CDR3 residues: CASSQGQYYEQYF. DNA for the CDR3: TGTGCCAGCAGCCAGGGCCAATACTACGAGCAGTACTTC.

This clonotype was seen repeatedly, ten times or more. This clone may be a read error of a much larger clone one base away. The chain employs TRBV4-2 and TRBJ2-1; D remains unclear. The J call may be wrong; the DNA end is better matched by TRBJ2-7. The length of the CDR3 is 16 residues. In germline, CDR1 is LGHNA, CDR2 YNFKEQ. In DNA form, the CDR3 reads TGTGCCAGCAGCCAAGTTGGGCAAAGCTCCTACAATGAGCAGTACTTC. The encoded protein is CASSQVGQSSYNEQYF.

V usage is TRBV7-9 and J usage is TRBJ2-5; 8 bases map to TRBD1. The germline CDR1 and CDR2 sequences are SEHNR and FQNEAQ (reference sequence). Unmatched junction bases numbered 15, after V lost 1 base and J lost 11 bases. The CDR3 contains 16 residues. The CDR3 DNA sequence: TGTGCCAGCAGCTTAGTCCGTGTGACAGGGGACAAGGAGCAGTACTTC. This gives the protein CASSLVRVTGDKEQYF.

The CDR3 reads CSARDFRGHGGYTF. The CDR3, as DNA: TGCAGTGCTAGAGACTTCAGGGGGCACGGGGGCTACACCTTC. This sequence joins TRBV20-1 and TRBJ1-2, with 8 positions matching TRBD1. Germline CDR1 reads DFQATT; CDR2 reads SNEGSKA (reference sequence). V was pared by 0 bases and J by 8 bases, with 8 bases of the junction left unmatched. This CDR3 contains 14 residues.

This clonotype was picked up many times. The rearrangement joins TRBV7-2 to TRBJ2-5, with TRBD1 as a possible D gene (6 bases). V shed 5 bases and J shed 2 bases, with 12 bases lying between them. There are 14 residues in the CDR3. The germline CDR1 and CDR2 sequences are SGHTA and FQGNSA. The CDR3: CASSLQGMQETQYF. The CDR3 bases are TGTGCCAGCAGCCTACAGGGTATGCAAGAGACCCAGTACTTC.

This clonotype was recorded many times. The gene calls are TRBV7-3 and TRBJ2-1; 7 nucleotides agree with TRBD1. In germline, CDR1 is SGHTA, CDR2 FQGTGA. This CDR3 is 17 amino acids long. The J segment lost 3 bases and the V segment lost 1 base, leaving 9 bases of the junction unmatched. This chain's CDR3 is CASSLIGKQGFYNEQFF. DNA of the CDR3: TGTGCCAGCAGCTTAATAGGGAAACAGGGGTTCTACAATGAGCAGTTCTTC.

At least ten counts were recorded for this clonotype. The chain recombines TRBV10-2 with TRBJ2-3; D is ambiguous. V was shortened by 7 bases and J by 2 bases, with 10 bases between the two germline ends. This CDR3 has 13 residues. Germline V gene lookup returns CDR1 WSHSY and CDR2 SAAADI. The CDR3 sequence: CASTAGVTDTQYF. The CDR3 DNA reads TGCGCCAGCACGGCAGGCGTCACAGATACGCAGTATTTT.

As for this clonotype: At one end, the junction sequence differs from germline, possibly due to a read error. The V gene is TRBV30, the J gene TRBJ1-4; no definite D call. CDR3 length: 11 amino acids. Germline assignment: CDR1 GTSNPN and CDR2 SVGIG (reference sequence). Here the CDR3 reads CAWSVSEKLVF. The CDR3 region has the DNA TGTGCCTGGAGTGTAAGCGAAAAACTGGTTTTT.

In this sample, this clonotype turned up a few times. The CDR3 bases are TGTGCCAGCAGAAACGAAAGGGTGGGAGGGACCTACGAGCAGTACTTC. This sequence encodes CASRNERVGGTYEQYF. This rearrangement joins TRBV6-1 to TRBJ2-7; TRBD2 agrees at 7 bases. V lost 6 bases and J lost 2; bases outside the gene matches: 13. This CDR3 region has 16 residues. Germline loops: CDR1 MNHNS, CDR2 SASEGT.

The chain combines TRBV6-5 with TRBJ2-2; 10 positions agree with TRBD2. V trimming: 7 bases; J trimming: 0 bases; junction bases outside the gene matches: 5. The CDR3 contains 16 residues. Germline CDR1 MNHEY, CDR2 SVGAGI. CDR3 in DNA: TGTGCCAGCAAGCTAGCGGGGGCCTCGAACACCGGGGAGCTGTTTTTT. This translates into CASKLAGASNTGELFF.

The rearrangement uses TRBV30 and TRBJ2-1; 7 bases are a match to TRBD2. J lost 2 bases, V lost 0 bases, and 4 bases had no gene match. The germline V gene encodes CDR1 GTSNPN and CDR2 SVGIG (reference sequence). This CDR3 has 15 residues. The CDR3 region has the DNA TGTGCCTGGAGTGTACTTGGGGGGGCCTACAATGAGCAGTTCTTC. Its translation is CAWSVLGGAYNEQFF.

This clonotype was counted many times. The chain is built from TRBV3-1 and TRBJ2-4; D is unclear. Per germline, CDR1 LGHDT and CDR2 YNNKEL (reference sequence). V lost 3 bases, J lost 0 bases, and 18 bases lay in between. The CDR3 length is 18 residues. Written as DNA, the CDR3 is TGTGCCAGCAGCCACGACCAACGTGGAGAATTAGCCAAAAACATTCAGTACTTC. Its protein is CASSHDQRGELAKNIQYF.

Regarding this clonotype: Given a much more abundant clone one base away, this may be a read error. The rearrangement uses TRBV27 and TRBJ2-1; possibly TRBD2 for D (6 bases). Germline values: CDR1 MNHEY, CDR2 SMNVEV (reference sequence). V lost 6 bases, J lost 9 bases, and 15 bases lay in between. This CDR3 region has 13 residues. CDR3 sequence: CASRPVSGLEQFF. The CDR3 bases are TGTGCCAGCAGGCCGGTAAGCGGGCTTGAGCAGTTCTTC.

This clonotype was counted many times. The CDR3 loop is CASSPGTSGGESTDTQYF. In nucleotides, the CDR3 is TGCGCCAGCAGCCCCGGGACTAGCGGGGGGGAAAGCACAGATACGCAGTATTTT. The rearrangement links TRBV4-3 to TRBJ2-3; 16 bases fit TRBD2. The CDR3 is 18 residues long. With 4 bases clipped from V and 0 bases from J, the junction kept 4 bases outside the gene matches. Per germline, CDR1 LGHNA and CDR2 YSLEER.